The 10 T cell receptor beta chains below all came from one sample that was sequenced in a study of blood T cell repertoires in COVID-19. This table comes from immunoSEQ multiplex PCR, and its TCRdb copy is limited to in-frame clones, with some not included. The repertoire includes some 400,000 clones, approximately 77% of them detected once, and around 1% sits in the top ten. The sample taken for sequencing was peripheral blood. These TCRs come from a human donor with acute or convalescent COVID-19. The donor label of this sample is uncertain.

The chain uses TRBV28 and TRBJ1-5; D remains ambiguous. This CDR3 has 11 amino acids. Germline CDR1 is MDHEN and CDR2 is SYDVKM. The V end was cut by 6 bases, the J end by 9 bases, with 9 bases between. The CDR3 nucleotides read TGTGCCAGCAGCTCGGCGGGGCCCCAGCATTTT. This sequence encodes CASSSAGPQHF.

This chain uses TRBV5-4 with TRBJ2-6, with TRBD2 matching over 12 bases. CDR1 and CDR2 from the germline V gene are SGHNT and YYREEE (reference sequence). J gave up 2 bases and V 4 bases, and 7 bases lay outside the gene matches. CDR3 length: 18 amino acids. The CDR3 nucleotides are TGTGCCAGCAGCAATCTAGCGGGGGGGCCTACTGGGGCCAACGTCCTGACTTTC. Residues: CASSNLAGGPTGANVLTF.

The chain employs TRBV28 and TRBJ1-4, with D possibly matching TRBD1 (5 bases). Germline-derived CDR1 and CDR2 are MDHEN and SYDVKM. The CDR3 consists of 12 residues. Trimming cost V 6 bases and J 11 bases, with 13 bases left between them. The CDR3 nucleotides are TGTGCCAGCAGCGGCGGGGCTGGGAAACTGTTTTTT. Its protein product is CASSGGAGKLFF. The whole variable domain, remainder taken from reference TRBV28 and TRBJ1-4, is DVKVTQSSRYLVKRTGEKVFLECVQDMDHENMFWYRQDPGLGLRLIYFSYDVKMKEKGDIPEGYSVSREKKERFSLILESASTNQTSMYLCASSGGAGKLFFGSGTQLSVL.

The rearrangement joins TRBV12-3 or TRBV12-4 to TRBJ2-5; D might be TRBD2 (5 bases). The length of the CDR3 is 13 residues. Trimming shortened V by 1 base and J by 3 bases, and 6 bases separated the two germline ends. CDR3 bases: TGTGCCAGCAGTTTAGGAGGGAAAGAGACCCAGTACTTC. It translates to CASSLGGKETQYF.

The CDR3: CAWTRTGRGKLFF. The CDR3 DNA reads as TGTGCCTGGACCCGGACAGGACGGGGAAAACTGTTTTTT. The chain recombines TRBV30 with TRBJ1-4; the match to TRBD1 covers 7 bases. The length of the CDR3 is 13 residues. Germline V gene data show CDR1 as GTSNPN and CDR2 as SVGIG (reference sequence). The junction had 9 bases not matched to a gene; V was cut back by 4 bases and J by 10 bases. The variable domain in full, completed from reference TRBV30 and TRBJ1-4, reads SQTIHQWPATLVQPVGSPLSLECTVEGTSNPNLYWYRQAAGRGLQLLFYSVGIGQISSEVPQNLSASRPQDRQFILSSKKLLLSDSGFYLCAWTRTGRGKLFFGSGTQLSVL.

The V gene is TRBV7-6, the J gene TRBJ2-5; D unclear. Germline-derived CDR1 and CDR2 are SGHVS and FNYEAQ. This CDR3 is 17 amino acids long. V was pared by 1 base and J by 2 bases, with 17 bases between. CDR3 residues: CASSLGILAASQETQYF. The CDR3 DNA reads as TGTGCCAGCAGCTTAGGAATCTTGGCAGCTAGTCAAGAGACCCAGTACTTC. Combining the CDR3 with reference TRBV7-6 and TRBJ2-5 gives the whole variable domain GAGVSQSPRYKVTKRGQDVALRCDPISGHVSLYWYRQALGQGPEFLTYFNYEAQQDKSGLPNDRFSAERPEGSISTLTIQRTEQRDSAMYRCASSLGILAASQETQYFGPGTRLLVL.

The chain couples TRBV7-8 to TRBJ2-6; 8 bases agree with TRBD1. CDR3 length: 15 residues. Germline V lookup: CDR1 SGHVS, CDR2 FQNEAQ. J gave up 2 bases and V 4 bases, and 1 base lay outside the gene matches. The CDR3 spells CASSSDRAGANVLTF. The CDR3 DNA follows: TGTGCCAGCAGCTCGGACAGGGCTGGGGCCAACGTCCTGACTTTC.

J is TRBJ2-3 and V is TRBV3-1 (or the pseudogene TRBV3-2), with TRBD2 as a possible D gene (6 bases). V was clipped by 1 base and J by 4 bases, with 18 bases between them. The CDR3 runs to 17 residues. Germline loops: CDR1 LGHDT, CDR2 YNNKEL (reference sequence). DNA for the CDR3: TGTGCCAGCAGCCAAGTCGGTGGAGGGTTCGATGCAGATACGCAGTATTTT. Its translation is CASSQVGGGFDADTQYF.

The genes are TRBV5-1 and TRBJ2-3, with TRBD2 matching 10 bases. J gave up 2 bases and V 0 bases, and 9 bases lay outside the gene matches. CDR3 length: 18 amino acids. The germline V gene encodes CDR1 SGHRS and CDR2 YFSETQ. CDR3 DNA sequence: TGCGCCAGCAGCTTGGTTGCCAGCGGGGGGGCCAACACAGATACGCAGTATTTT. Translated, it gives CASSLVASGGANTDTQYF.

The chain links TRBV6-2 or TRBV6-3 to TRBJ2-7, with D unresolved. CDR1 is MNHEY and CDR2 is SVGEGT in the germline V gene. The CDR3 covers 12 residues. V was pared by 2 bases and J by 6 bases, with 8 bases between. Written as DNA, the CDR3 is TGTGCCAGCAGTTACGGTCGGAGCGAGCAGTACTTC. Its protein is CASSYGRSEQYF.